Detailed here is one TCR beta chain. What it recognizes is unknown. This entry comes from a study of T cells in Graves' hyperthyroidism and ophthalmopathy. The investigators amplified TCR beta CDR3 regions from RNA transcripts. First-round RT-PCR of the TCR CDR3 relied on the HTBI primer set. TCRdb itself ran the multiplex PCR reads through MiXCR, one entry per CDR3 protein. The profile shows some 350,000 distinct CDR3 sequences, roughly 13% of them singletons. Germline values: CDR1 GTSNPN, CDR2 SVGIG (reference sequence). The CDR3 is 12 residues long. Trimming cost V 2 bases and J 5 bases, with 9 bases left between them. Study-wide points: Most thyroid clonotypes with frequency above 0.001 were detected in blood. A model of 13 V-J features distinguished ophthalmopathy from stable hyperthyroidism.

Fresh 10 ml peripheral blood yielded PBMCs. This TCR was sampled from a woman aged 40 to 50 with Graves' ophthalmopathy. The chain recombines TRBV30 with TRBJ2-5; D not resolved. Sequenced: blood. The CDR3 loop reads CAWSWGGETQYF. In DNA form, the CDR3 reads TGTGCCTGGAGTTGGGGTGGGGAGACCCAGTACTTC.